This T cell receptor (beta chain) was recorded in a study of molecular identifiers for immune sequencing clone quantification. Study-level results: Clones above 20 RNA copies contained over 97% of effector molecules but under 1% of naive ones.

CDR1 and CDR2 from the germline V gene are SEHNR and FQNEAQ (reference sequence). Trimming at V came to 2 bases and at J to 5 bases, leaving 8 bases not matched to a gene. The CDR3 has 17 amino acids. Sorted cell numbers of roughly 17,000 to 1,100,000, with 10%, 30% or 50% RNA, served as input for naive CD8 libraries. Based on a CD8+CD4-CCR7+CD45RA+ profile, naive CD8 T cells were sorted. This clonotype was counted at least ten times. The antigen is unknown. One entry per CDR3 protein results from TCRdb running MiXCR on the PCR reads. The table has some 320,000 distinct CDR3 sequences, roughly 23% seen once.

The clonotype was recovered from a human donor in good health. Some libraries in this study had Jurkat cell RNA spiked in. The material sequenced was naive CD8+ T cells from blood, with Jurkat cell RNA spiked in. Subset here: FACS-sorted CD8+CD4-CCR7+CD45RA+ naive T cells. The rearrangement uses TRBV7-9 and TRBJ2-2; 10 bases are a match to TRBD2. In DNA form, the CDR3 reads TGTGCCAGCAGCTTACCCCCTAGCGGGAGAGAGACCGGGGAGCTGTTTTTT. Encoded protein: CASSLPPSGRETGELFF.